This T cell receptor (beta chain) was documented in a study of a mutant IDH1 vaccine in newly diagnosed glioma (dated by TCRdb to the early 2020s). With regard to the full study: In the chemotherapy-containing groups, vaccination started alongside temozolomide cycles, whereas in patients who had radiotherapy alone it started 4-6 weeks after radiotherapy. Of the 25 to 35 patients who were treated, about 62% were male and roughly 40% were female, and the mean age was around 40 years. The week-35 safety follow-up was designated visit V12, and the week-47 end of study was designated visit V13. Longitudinal TCRB deep sequencing was done for some 25 treated patients, wherever samples were available for exploratory analyses. Peripheral blood was drawn at six visits: V03 (baseline), V05, V07, V10, V12 and V13. Before enrollment, patients had received standard therapy of radiotherapy alone, temozolomide alone, or radiochemotherapy with temozolomide; most received the combination.

In light of the paper, this sample's time point label describes: week 35, safety follow-up. A 20-mer mutant IDH1 peptide at 300 micrograms in Montanide made up each vaccine dose, which was injected subcutaneously together with topical imiquimod. Eight vaccinations were administered to patients in weeks 1, 3, 5, 7, 11, 15, 19 and 23, corresponding to visits V03 through V10. Newly diagnosed WHO grade 3 or 4 IDH1-mutant astrocytomas showing loss of nuclear ATRX were present in the donors. The samples were drawn from NOA16, a multicentre, single-arm, open-label phase I trial in Germany that tested a mutant IDH1 peptide vaccine in humans for the first time. Genomic DNA for TCRB sequencing was isolated from EDTA blood with the DNeasy Blood and Tissue Kit. A remark on this clone: Its antigen target is currently unknown. No base quality information exists; no much larger clone differs at one position.

Beyond this particular receptor, the publication reports: Changes in the top peripheral T cell clonotypes picked up by TCRB sequencing did not appear to be linked to pseudoprogression. Availability determined which PBMC samples were chosen for TCRB deep sequencing. The authors noted that analyses of patient blood samples could not be reproduced because of sample limitations. Across multiple MHC alleles, vaccine-induced immune responses were seen in approximately 93% of patients.

Library preparation used the immunoSEQ multiplex PCR assay. Following the manufacturer's protocol, the hsTCRB Kit was used to amplify rearranged TCR beta chain sequences. TCRB libraries were sequenced on an Illumina MiSeq. The paper's processing steps were these. Demultiplexing, trimming and gene mapping were performed with the kit vendor's proprietary platform. TCRdb retrieved this table from immuneACCESS and kept in-frame rearrangements only. Not all clones are present; in checked studies, unresolved V genes account for under half, and no reason is known for the remainder. V and J calls plus clone size are reproduced from that table; the DNA served to infer D and trimming. For this sample the table gives some 58,000 clones, of which roughly four fifths were detected only once. 5% to 7% of the sample is held by the ten biggest clonotypes. Per the germline V gene, SGDLS is the CDR1 and YYNGEE is the CDR2. Including cysteine and phenylalanine, the CDR3 has 11 amino acids. The kept DNA is CDR3 alone, 33 bases in frame from the first base. V and J are truncated by 3 bases and 8 bases respectively, leaving an intervening sequence of 6 bases.

The sample was PBMCs, taken from a glioma patient whose treatment included an IDH1 peptide vaccine. The sequence links TRBV9 to TRBJ2-4; a confident D gene designation cannot be given. The TCR originated in a man aged 35 to 55 with glioma. This receptor carries the CDR3 CASSAGHIQYF. The nucleotide sequence is TGTGCCAGCAGCGCCGGCCACATTCAGTACTTC.